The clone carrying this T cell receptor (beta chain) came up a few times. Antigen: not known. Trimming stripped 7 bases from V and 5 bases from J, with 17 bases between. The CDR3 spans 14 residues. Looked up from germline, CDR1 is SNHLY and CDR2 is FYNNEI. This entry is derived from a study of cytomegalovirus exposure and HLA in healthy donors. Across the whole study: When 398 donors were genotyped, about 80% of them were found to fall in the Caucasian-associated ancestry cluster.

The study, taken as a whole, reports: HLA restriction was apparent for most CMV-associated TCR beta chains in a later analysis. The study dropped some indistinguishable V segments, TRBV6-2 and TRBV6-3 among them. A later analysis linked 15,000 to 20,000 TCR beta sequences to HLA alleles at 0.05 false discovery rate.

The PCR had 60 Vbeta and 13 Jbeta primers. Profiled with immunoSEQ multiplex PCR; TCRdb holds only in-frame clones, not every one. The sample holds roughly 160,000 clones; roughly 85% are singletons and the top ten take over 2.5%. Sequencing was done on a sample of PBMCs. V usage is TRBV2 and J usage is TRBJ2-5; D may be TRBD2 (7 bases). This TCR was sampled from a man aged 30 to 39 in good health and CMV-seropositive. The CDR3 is CASKPSGGGETQYF. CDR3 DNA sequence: TGTGCCAGCAAGCCTAGCGGAGGGGGGGAGACCCAGTACTTC.